Presented here are 30 T cell receptor beta chains from one specimen sequenced in a study of monozygotic twins with cystic fibrosis. Repertoires were generated with immunoSEQ multiplex PCR, while TCRdb's copy carries only in-frame clones and drops some. This sample yields 25,000 to 30,000 clones, of which roughly nine tenths are seen a single time; about 0.54% belongs to the top ten. Sequencing used blood. These receptors were taken from a girl aged 2-10 years with cystic fibrosis.

The chain employs TRBV7-9 and TRBJ2-7, with TRBD2 as a possible D gene (6 bases). Germline V CDR1 and CDR2: SEHNR, FQNEAQ (reference sequence). V lost 10 bases and J lost 2, with 27 bases in between. The CDR3 covers 17 residues. The CDR3 spells CAMEGLPDTEYPYEQYF. The CDR3 DNA sequence: TGTGCCATGGAGGGTTTGCCGGACACGGAGTACCCCTACGAGCAGTACTTC.

The chain couples TRBV13 to TRBJ2-5, with D maybe TRBD1 (6 bases). V gave up 5 bases and J gave up 5 bases, with 15 bases separating them. The CDR3 has 14 amino acids. From germline, CDR1 is PRHDT and CDR2 FYEKMQ (reference sequence). The CDR3 DNA sequence: TGTGCCAGCAGCCTCACAGGGCCCCGGGAGACCCAGTACTTC. It yields the protein CASSLTGPRETQYF.

In its sample, this clone was seen a few times. The rearrangement joins TRBV7-9 to TRBJ1-3; D is uncertain. CDR1 and CDR2 from the germline V gene are SEHNR and FQNEAQ (reference sequence). V was cut by 0 bases and J by 0 bases, with 3 bases left in between. This CDR3 is built from 14 residues. The DNA for the CDR3 is TGTGCCAGCAGCTTAGCGGGCTCTGGAAACACCATATATTTT. Amino acid sequence: CASSLAGSGNTIYF.

This chain joins TRBV5-1 and TRBJ2-7; 10 nucleotides line up with TRBD2. Germline assignment: CDR1 SGHRS and CDR2 YFSETQ. CDR3 length equals 17 residues. The J segment lost 5 bases and the V segment lost 4 bases, leaving 15 bases of the junction unmatched. DNA of the CDR3: TGCGCCAGCAGCCCGGACTTCTTAAGCGGGGGGGCGGACGAGCAGTACTTC. It encodes CASSPDFLSGGADEQYF.

V usage is TRBV2 and J usage is TRBJ1-3; 9 bases are shared with TRBD1. V shed 6 bases, J shed 6 bases, and the junction held 6 bases outside the gene matches. CDR1 SNHLY and CDR2 FYNNEI come from the germline V gene. This CDR3 contains 14 residues. DNA for the CDR3: TGTGCCAGCAGAGAAACAGGGGGCGAAAACACCATATATTTT. It codes for CASRETGGENTIYF.

This chain joins TRBV14 and TRBJ2-6; maybe TRBD1 (5 bases). The V end lost 4 bases, the J end lost 1 base, and 11 bases lay between the germline ends. Germline loops: CDR1 SGHDN, CDR2 FVKESK. This CDR3 region has 16 residues. The CDR3 DNA is TGTGCCAGCAGCCCACCCCAGGGATCTGGGGCCAACGTCCTGACTTTC. Protein sequence: CASSPPQGSGANVLTF.

The rearrangement joins TRBV9 to TRBJ2-2; 10 bases align to TRBD1. The CDR3 contains 15 residues. V trimming: 4 bases; J trimming: 4 bases; junction bases outside the gene matches: 4. Germline V gene sequence: CDR1 SGDLS, CDR2 YYNGEE. This CDR3 is CASSFRDRGTGELFF. The CDR3 region has the DNA TGTGCCAGCAGCTTCCGGGACAGGGGCACCGGGGAGCTGTTTTTT.

The chain combines TRBV4-1 with TRBJ1-1; tentatively, D is TRBD1 (6 bases). This CDR3 comprises 15 residues. Germline V gene sequence: CDR1 MGHRA, CDR2 YSYEKL. The V end was cut by 0 bases, the J end by 3 bases, with 11 bases between. The CDR3 sequence is CASSQEWRGYTEAFF. The CDR3 coding sequence is TGCGCCAGCAGCCAAGAGTGGAGGGGGTACACTGAAGCTTTCTTT.

This clone has only one observation. The J gene is TRBJ1-1, the V gene TRBV2; D unresolved. The CDR3 has 13 residues. V was cut by 7 bases and J by 1 base, with 10 bases left in between. Germline V lookup: CDR1 SNHLY, CDR2 FYNNEI. The CDR3 here is CASTEGENTEAFF. The CDR3 DNA reads as TGTGCCAGCACCGAGGGTGAGAACACTGAAGCTTTCTTT.

The rearrangement links TRBV30 to TRBJ2-1, with a weak D call TRBD1 (6 bases). The V end lost 0 bases, the J end lost 4 bases, and 7 bases lay between the germline ends. Germline CDR1 is GTSNPN and CDR2 is SVGIG (reference sequence). The CDR3 is made up of 13 amino acids. CDR3 sequence (DNA): TGTGCCTGGAGTGTTACAGGGTACAATGAGCAGTTCTTC. It encodes CAWSVTGYNEQFF.

V gene TRBV7-2 combines with J gene TRBJ2-4, with D possibly TRBD2 on 5 matching bases. Trimming removed 5 bases from V and 0 bases from J, with 8 bases in between. CDR3 size: 14 residues. In germline, CDR1 is SGHTA, CDR2 FQGNSA. The CDR3 DNA reads TGTGCCAGCAGCCCCGAGGGAGCCAAAAACATTCAGTACTTC. This encodes CASSPEGAKNIQYF.

This rearrangement joins TRBV11-2 to TRBJ1-1; TRBD1 is a possible D gene (6 bases). Germline assignment: CDR1 SGHAT and CDR2 FQNNGV. The CDR3 length is 14 residues. Between the trimmed V and J ends, which lost 5 bases and 0 bases, there was a span of 10 bases. The CDR3 DNA reads as TGTGCCAGCAGCCCCGGGACATTGAACACTGAAGCTTTCTTT. Translation gives CASSPGTLNTEAFF.

The chain recombines TRBV7-2 with TRBJ2-3; D is unclear. The V and J ends lost 4 bases and 2 bases respectively, with 10 bases between them. Germline-derived CDR1 and CDR2 are SGHTA and FQGNSA. CDR3 length: 14 amino acids. DNA for the CDR3: TGTGCCAGCAGCTCCCGGACGATCACAGATACGCAGTATTTT. Protein sequence: CASSSRTITDTQYF.

The chain has TRBV14 and TRBJ2-7; 8 bases fit TRBD1. CDR1 and CDR2 from the germline V gene are SGHDN and FVKESK. CDR3 length: 15 residues. With 3 bases clipped from V and 2 bases from J, the junction kept 6 bases outside the gene matches. The CDR3, as DNA: TGTGCCAGCAGCCAGGGGACAGGTGGGACCTACGAGCAGTACTTC. The encoded protein is CASSQGTGGTYEQYF.

The chain has TRBV19 and TRBJ1-1; D possibly corresponds to TRBD1 (5 bases). This CDR3 region has 15 residues. The germline V gene encodes CDR1 LNHDA and CDR2 SQIVND (reference sequence). Between the trimmed V and J ends, which lost 4 bases and 3 bases, there was a span of 15 bases. The CDR3 bases are TGTGCCAGTAGTACTGGGACCGCGCGGGACACTGAAGCTTTCTTT. Protein product: CASSTGTARDTEAFF. Supplemented by reference TRBV19 and TRBJ1-1, the full variable domain reads DGGITQSPKYLFRKEGQNVTLSCEQNLNHDAMYWYRQDPGQGLRLIYYSQIVNDFQKGDIAEGYSVSREKKESFPLTVTSAQKNPTAFYLCASSTGTARDTEAFFGQGTRLTVV.

V is TRBV18 and J is TRBJ1-2; TRBD1 aligns across 9 bases. This CDR3 spans 14 amino acids. Germline V gene data show CDR1 as KGHSH and CDR2 as LQKENI. Unmatched junction bases numbered 4, after V lost 3 bases and J lost 5 bases. This CDR3 is CASSPGTGRYGYTF. The DNA of the CDR3 is TGTGCCAGCTCACCCGGGACAGGGAGGTATGGCTACACCTTC.

The rearrangement links TRBV19 to TRBJ1-6; possibly TRBD1 for D (6 bases). The CDR3 length is 14 residues. From germline, CDR1 is LNHDA and CDR2 SQIVND (reference sequence). Trimming removed 7 bases from V and 7 bases from J, with 14 bases in between. The CDR3 bases are TGTGCCAGTATCCAACGAGGACAGAATTCACCCCTCCACTTT. This codes for CASIQRGQNSPLHF. Complete variable domain (other parts from reference TRBV19 and TRBJ1-6): DGGITQSPKYLFRKEGQNVTLSCEQNLNHDAMYWYRQDPGQGLRLIYYSQIVNDFQKGDIAEGYSVSREKKESFPLTVTSAQKNPTAFYLCASIQRGQNSPLHFGNGTRLTVT.

The chain links TRBV6-6 to TRBJ2-7; D may be TRBD1 (6 bases). Germline CDR1 is MNHNY and CDR2 is SVGAGI (reference sequence). CDR3 length: 13 residues. The germline V and J ends were trimmed by 2 bases and 4 bases, with 9 bases remaining between them. Here the CDR3 reads CASSYNRAYEQYF. The CDR3 coding sequence is TGTGCCAGCAGTTACAACAGGGCTTACGAGCAGTACTTC.

The rearrangement links TRBV5-5 to TRBJ1-2; D remains unclear. CDR1 and CDR2 from the germline V gene are SGHKS and YYEKEE (reference sequence). The CDR3 length is 14 residues. The germline V and J ends were trimmed by 0 bases and 2 bases, with 8 bases remaining between them. DNA for the CDR3: TGTGCCAGCAGCTTGGCCGCGGAAAACTATGGCTACACCTTC. The encoded protein is CASSLAAENYGYTF. The full variable domain, its missing parts supplied by reference TRBV5-5 and TRBJ1-2, is DAGVTQSPTHLIKTRGQQVTLRCSPISGHKSVSWYQQVLGQGPQFIFQYYEKEERGRGNFPDRFSARQFPNYSSELNVNALLLGDSALYLCASSLAAENYGYTFGSGTRLTVV.

The chain links TRBV5-1 to TRBJ2-6; D might be TRBD1 or TRBD2, each matching 5 bases. In germline, CDR1 is SGHRS, CDR2 YFSETQ. CDR3 size: 15 residues. V gave up 4 bases and J gave up 2 bases, with 10 bases separating them. CDR3 region: CASSQGSAGANVLTF. The DNA for the CDR3 is TGCGCCAGCAGCCAGGGTAGCGCTGGGGCCAACGTCCTGACTTTC.

J is TRBJ2-7 and V is TRBV10-3; TRBD1 matches at 7 bases. Unmatched junction bases numbered 0, after V lost 1 base and J lost 0 bases. Germline assignment: CDR1 ENHRY and CDR2 SYGVKD. The CDR3 sequence is 14 residues long. As DNA, the CDR3 is TGTGCCATCAGTGAGTGGGACAGCTCCTACGAGCAGTACTTC. Translation gives CAISEWDSSYEQYF.

The chain carries TRBV4-1 and TRBJ2-7; D unclear. This CDR3 has 14 amino acids. Germline values: CDR1 MGHRA, CDR2 YSYEKL. Trimming took off 0 bases at V and 2 bases at J, with 8 bases between the two ends. CDR3 nucleotides: TGCGCCAGCAGCCAAGATCTAGGCCCCTACGAGCAGTACTTC. Translation: CASSQDLGPYEQYF.

This chain joins TRBV5-8 and TRBJ2-7, with 8 bases matching TRBD1. Germline CDR1 reads SGHTS; CDR2 reads YDEGEE. The CDR3 spans 15 residues. Losses at the gene ends were 1 base for V and 2 bases for J; bases not matched to a gene: 5. The CDR3 spells CASSLNRGKTYEQYF. Here the CDR3 DNA reads TGTGCCAGCAGCTTGAACAGGGGGAAAACCTACGAGCAGTACTTC.

V and J are TRBV10-2 and TRBJ1-2, with 7 bases identical to TRBD1. CDR1 WSHSY and CDR2 SAAADI come from the germline V gene. This CDR3 region has 17 residues. Trimming removed 1 base from V and 3 bases from J; junction bases left unmatched: 11. The CDR3 loop is CASSEYPGTADHYGYTF. The CDR3 DNA sequence: TGCGCCAGCAGTGAGTATCCCGGGACAGCAGACCACTATGGCTACACCTTC.

The V call is TRBV5-5, the J call TRBJ1-2; tentatively, D is TRBD1 (5 bases). V gave up 0 bases and J gave up 7 bases, with 13 bases separating them. CDR1 is SGHKS and CDR2 is YYEKEE in the germline V gene (reference sequence). CDR3 size: 14 residues. The CDR3 sequence is CASSLDPGGAGYTF. In nucleotides, the CDR3 is TGTGCCAGCAGCTTGGACCCGGGAGGGGCTGGCTACACCTTC.

This clone was detected once. The chain joins TRBV2 to TRBJ2-2; no reliable D call. Germline values: CDR1 SNHLY, CDR2 FYNNEI. V gave up 1 base and J gave up 6 bases, with 6 bases separating them. CDR3 length equals 13 residues. CDR3 DNA: TGTGCCAGCAGTGAAGGGTATGCCGGGGAGCTGTTTTTT. This sequence encodes CASSEGYAGELFF.

The chain has TRBV6-4 and TRBJ1-5; D gene uncertain. This CDR3 region has 13 residues. The V end lost 2 bases, the J end lost 5 bases, and 7 bases lay between the germline ends. Germline V gene data show CDR1 as MRHNA and CDR2 as SNTAGT. The CDR3 loop is CASSDHADQPQHF. DNA of the CDR3: TGTGCCAGCAGTGACCATGCGGATCAGCCCCAGCATTTT.

The chain couples TRBV6-5 to TRBJ2-7, with D possibly matching TRBD2 (6 bases). Deletions cut 0 bases from V and 2 bases from J, with 14 bases between. Germline V gene sequence: CDR1 MNHEY, CDR2 SVGAGI. There are 16 residues in the CDR3. CDR3 bases: TGTGCCAGCAGTTACTCGGTAGTAGCGGAGGCCTACGAGCAGTACTTC. As protein: CASSYSVVAEAYEQYF.

The rearrangement joins TRBV15 to TRBJ2-3, with D possibly matching TRBD1 (6 bases). This CDR3 region has 16 residues. Trimming pared 1 base from V and 2 bases from J, leaving 13 bases between. Per the germline V gene, CDR1 is LNHNV and CDR2 is YYDKDF (reference sequence). CDR3 protein: CATSRVGRDNTDTQYF. CDR3 DNA sequence: TGTGCCACCAGCAGAGTCGGCAGGGACAACACAGATACGCAGTATTTT.

The rearrangement links TRBV15 to TRBJ2-5; the match to TRBD2 covers 7 bases. The CDR3 has 15 amino acids. With 3 bases clipped from V and 5 bases from J, the junction kept 9 bases outside the gene matches. Germline V CDR1 and CDR2: LNHNV, YYDKDF (reference sequence). CDR3 amino acids: CATSSRSAGRETQYF. The CDR3 region has the DNA TGTGCCACCAGCAGCCGGTCAGCGGGGCGGGAGACCCAGTACTTC.